This T cell receptor beta chain comes out of a study of OX40 agonist ivuxolimab in advanced cancers. TCRdb's copy holds only in-frame clones and misses some; the assay was immunoSEQ multiplex PCR. The sample shows around 62,000 clones, around 84% of them seen only once. The length of the CDR3 is 11 residues. In germline, CDR1 is MDHEN, CDR2 SYDVKM. The V gene lost 6 bases and the J gene lost 4 bases, with 6 bases spanning the gap. The receptor was isolated from an adult with an advanced solid tumor such as melanoma, head and neck, liver or kidney cancer. The sample consisted of CD4+ or CD8+ T cells sorted from blood, taken in a trial of the OX40 agonist ivuxolimab. V and J are TRBV28 and TRBJ1-2; D is undetermined. The CDR3 DNA follows: TGTGCCAGCAGATATAGCTATGGCTACACCTTC. Encoded protein: CASRYSYGYTF.